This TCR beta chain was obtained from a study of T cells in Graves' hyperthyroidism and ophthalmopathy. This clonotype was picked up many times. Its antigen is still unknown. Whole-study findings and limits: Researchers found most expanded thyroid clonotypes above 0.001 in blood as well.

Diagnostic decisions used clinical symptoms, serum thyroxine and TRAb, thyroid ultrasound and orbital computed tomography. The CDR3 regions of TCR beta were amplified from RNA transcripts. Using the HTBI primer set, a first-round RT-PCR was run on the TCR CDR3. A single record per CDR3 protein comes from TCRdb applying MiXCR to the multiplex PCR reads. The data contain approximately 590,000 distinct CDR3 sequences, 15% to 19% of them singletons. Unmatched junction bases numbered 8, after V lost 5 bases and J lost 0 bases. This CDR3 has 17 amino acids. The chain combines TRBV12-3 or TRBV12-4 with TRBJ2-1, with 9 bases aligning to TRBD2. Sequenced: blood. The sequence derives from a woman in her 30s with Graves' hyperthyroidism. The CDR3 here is CASSDHTTSGSYNEQFF. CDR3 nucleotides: TGTGCCAGCAGTGACCACACGACTAGCGGCTCCTACAATGAGCAGTTCTTC.